These T cell receptor beta chains were read from a single sample in a study of shared clonotypes between healthy human individuals. Here immunoSEQ multiplex PCR was the method, and the copy in TCRdb shows in-frame clones only, minus some. Seen here are 550,000 to 600,000 clones, roughly 98% observed once, and the top ten hold around 0.3%. The sequencing sample was made of naive CD8+ T cells sorted from blood. These TCRs come from a man aged 25 to 40 in good health. The CDR3 runs from the conserved cysteine through the conserved F or W. The D gene is left open where the match is weak. The size of a clone is reported for some rows only, either as once, few or many, or as a class for expanded clones.

abundance: .; j_gene: TRBJ2-7; v_gene: TRBV10-3; d_gene: TRBD1; CDR3aa: CAISDETGAHYEQYF; CDR3nt: TGTGCCATCAGCGATGAGACAGGGGCCCACTACGAGCAGTACTTC
abundance: .; j_gene: TRBJ2-3; v_gene: TRBV7-9; d_gene: .; CDR3aa: CASSLVPGEVSDTQYF; CDR3nt: TGTGCCAGCAGCTTAGTACCGGGGGAGGTTTCGGATACGCAGTATTTT
abundance: .; j_gene: TRBJ2-3; v_gene: TRBV10-2; d_gene: .; CDR3aa: CASSGWGLALTDTQYF; CDR3nt: TGCGCCAGCAGTGGATGGGGCCTGGCTCTCACAGATACGCAGTATTTT
abundance: .; j_gene: TRBJ1-1; v_gene: TRBV30; d_gene: .; CDR3aa: CAWSVMGGNTEAFF; CDR3nt: TGTGCCTGGAGTGTAATGGGGGGGAACACTGAAGCTTTCTTT
abundance: .; j_gene: TRBJ2-3; v_gene: TRBV4-1; d_gene: .; CDR3aa: CASSQDKRTDSTDTQYF; CDR3nt: TGCGCCAGCAGCCAAGATAAGCGGACAGATAGCACAGATACGCAGTATTTT
abundance: .; j_gene: TRBJ2-2; v_gene: TRBV9; d_gene: .; CDR3aa: CASSVDRNTGELFF; CDR3nt: TGTGCCAGCAGCGTGGACAGGAACACCGGGGAGCTGTTTTTT
abundance: .; j_gene: TRBJ2-3; v_gene: TRBV4-1; d_gene: .; CDR3aa: CASSLPTDTQYF; CDR3nt: TGCGCCAGCAGCCTGCCGACAGATACGCAGTATTTT
abundance: .; j_gene: TRBJ2-7; v_gene: TRBV7-6; d_gene: TRBD1; CDR3aa: CASSSGQGAYEQYF; CDR3nt: TGTGCCAGCAGCTCGGGACAGGGAGCCTACGAGCAGTACTTC
abundance: once; j_gene: TRBJ2-7; v_gene: TRBV5-6; d_gene: .; CDR3aa: CASSLNIDYEQYF; CDR3nt: TGTGCCAGCAGCTTGAACATAGACTACGAGCAGTACTTC
abundance: .; j_gene: TRBJ2-1; v_gene: TRBV4-1; d_gene: TRBD1; CDR3aa: CASSQRQGSSYNEQFF; CDR3nt: TGCGCCAGCAGCCAAAGACAGGGTTCCTCCTACAATGAGCAGTTCTTC
abundance: .; j_gene: TRBJ1-1; v_gene: TRBV9; d_gene: TRBD1; CDR3aa: CASSVGGGGPGDTEAFF; CDR3nt: TGTGCCAGCAGCGTAGGTGGAGGGGGCCCTGGGGACACTGAAGCTTTCTTT
abundance: .; j_gene: TRBJ2-1; v_gene: TRBV7-8; d_gene: .; CDR3aa: CASSLFRGEGHEQFF; CDR3nt: TGTGCCAGCAGCTTATTCAGGGGGGAGGGCCATGAGCAGTTCTTC
abundance: .; j_gene: TRBJ2-1; v_gene: TRBV27; d_gene: .; CDR3aa: CASSLSSGSYNEQFF; CDR3nt: TGTGCCAGCAGTTTATCAAGCGGAAGCTACAATGAGCAGTTCTTC
abundance: .; j_gene: TRBJ1-2; v_gene: TRBV9; d_gene: TRBD1; CDR3aa: CASSVRQGIKGYTF; CDR3nt: TGTGCCAGCAGCGTAAGACAGGGGATTAAAGGCTACACCTTC
abundance: once; j_gene: TRBJ2-5; v_gene: TRBV7-6; d_gene: .; CDR3aa: CASSFGQLYQETQYF; CDR3nt: TGTGCCAGCAGCTTCGGACAGCTGTACCAAGAGACCCAGTACTTC
abundance: .; j_gene: TRBJ2-1; v_gene: TRBV27; d_gene: .; CDR3aa: CASKGTGRWNEQFF; CDR3nt: TGTGCCAGCAAGGGCACAGGGAGGTGGAATGAGCAGTTCTTC
abundance: .; j_gene: TRBJ2-1; v_gene: TRBV2; d_gene: TRBD1; CDR3aa: CASRGDRGGFYEQFF; CDR3nt: TGTGCCAGCAGGGGTGACAGGGGAGGTTTCTATGAGCAGTTCTTC
abundance: .; j_gene: TRBJ1-1; v_gene: TRBV6-1; d_gene: .; CDR3aa: CASRTWNTEAFF; CDR3nt: TGTGCCAGCAGGACCTGGAACACTGAAGCTTTCTTT
abundance: .; j_gene: TRBJ2-3; v_gene: TRBV27; d_gene: TRBD1; CDR3aa: CASTPGQGYTDTQYF; CDR3nt: TGTGCCAGCACTCCGGGACAGGGCTACACAGATACGCAGTATTTT
abundance: .; j_gene: TRBJ1-2; v_gene: TRBV19; d_gene: .; CDR3aa: CASSMLDFLDYGYTF; CDR3nt: TGTGCCAGTAGTATGTTAGATTTTTTGGACTATGGCTACACCTTC
abundance: .; j_gene: TRBJ1-4; v_gene: TRBV7-9; d_gene: TRBD1; CDR3aa: CASSLDRGSDEKLFF; CDR3nt: TGTGCCAGCAGCTTAGACAGGGGTTCTGACGAAAAACTGTTTTTT
abundance: .; j_gene: TRBJ2-7; v_gene: TRBV4-1; d_gene: .; CDR3aa: CASSQSQGIYEQYF; CDR3nt: TGCGCCAGCAGCCAAAGTCAGGGAATCTACGAGCAGTACTTC
abundance: .; j_gene: TRBJ2-3; v_gene: TRBV18; d_gene: .; CDR3aa: CASSPPGTDTQYF; CDR3nt: TGTGCCAGCTCACCACCTGGCACAGATACGCAGTATTTT
abundance: .; j_gene: TRBJ2-2; v_gene: TRBV6-5; d_gene: .; CDR3aa: CASSYSIRGTGELFF; CDR3nt: TGTGCCAGCAGTTACTCGATACGGGGAACCGGGGAGCTGTTTTTT
abundance: .; j_gene: TRBJ2-1; v_gene: TRBV7-6; d_gene: TRBD2; CDR3aa: CASSLRLAGYSYNEQFF; CDR3nt: TGTGCCAGCAGCCTGCGACTAGCGGGATACTCCTACAATGAGCAGTTCTTC
abundance: .; j_gene: TRBJ2-1; v_gene: TRBV30; d_gene: TRBD2; CDR3aa: CAWSVRVGRRIYNEQFF; CDR3nt: TGTGCCTGGAGTGTACGGGTCGGGAGGAGGATCTACAATGAGCAGTTCTTC
abundance: .; j_gene: TRBJ1-2; v_gene: TRBV27; d_gene: TRBD1; CDR3aa: CASSHRTGGKERGYTF; CDR3nt: TGTGCCAGCAGTCATAGGACAGGGGGCAAAGAAAGAGGCTACACCTTC
abundance: .; j_gene: TRBJ1-5; v_gene: TRBV18; d_gene: TRBD1; CDR3aa: CASSPGTGGRFSNQPQHF; CDR3nt: TGTGCCAGCTCACCCGGGACAGGGGGTAGGTTTAGCAATCAGCCCCAGCATTTT
abundance: .; j_gene: TRBJ2-1; v_gene: TRBV7-9; d_gene: .; CDR3aa: CASSSPRQTGFF; CDR3nt: TGTGCCAGCAGCTCCCCCAGACAGACGGGGTTCTTC
abundance: .; j_gene: TRBJ2-7; v_gene: TRBV29-1; d_gene: .; CDR3aa: CSVEGTGGGYEQYF; CDR3nt: TGCAGCGTTGAAGGAACCGGGGGCGGGTACGAGCAGTACTTC
abundance: .; j_gene: TRBJ2-1; v_gene: TRBV4-3; d_gene: TRBD2; CDR3aa: CASSQDFITSGNEQFF; CDR3nt: TGCGCCAGCAGCCAAGATTTCATCACTAGCGGGAATGAGCAGTTCTTC
abundance: once; j_gene: TRBJ1-5; v_gene: TRBV28; d_gene: .; CDR3aa: CASSSGPGGNQPQHF; CDR3nt: TGTGCCAGCAGTTCCGGACCAGGCGGCAATCAGCCCCAGCATTTT
abundance: .; j_gene: TRBJ2-3; v_gene: TRBV6-5; d_gene: TRBD2; CDR3aa: CASNPEGLAQYF; CDR3nt: TGTGCCAGCAATCCAGAAGGACTAGCGCAGTATTTT
abundance: .; j_gene: TRBJ2-2; v_gene: TRBV5-4; d_gene: .; CDR3aa: CASSLASVGGELFF; CDR3nt: TGTGCCAGCAGCTTGGCTAGCGTGGGCGGGGAGCTGTTTTTT
abundance: .; j_gene: TRBJ1-3; v_gene: TRBV18; d_gene: TRBD1; CDR3aa: CASSRDRVNGNTIYF; CDR3nt: TGTGCCAGCTCACGGGACAGGGTAAATGGAAACACCATATATTTT
abundance: .; j_gene: TRBJ1-2; v_gene: TRBV6-5; d_gene: .; CDR3aa: CASSSISHYGYTF; CDR3nt: TGTGCCAGCAGCAGCATCTCTCACTATGGCTACACCTTC
abundance: .; j_gene: TRBJ2-1; v_gene: TRBV4-3; d_gene: .; CDR3aa: CASSQEFRLSFNEQFF; CDR3nt: TGCGCCAGCAGCCAAGAGTTTCGCCTATCGTTCAATGAGCAGTTCTTC
abundance: .; j_gene: TRBJ2-1; v_gene: TRBV7-2; d_gene: .; CDR3aa: CASSDSTRPYNEQFF; CDR3nt: TGTGCCAGCAGCGACTCAACACGCCCCTACAATGAGCAGTTCTTC
abundance: .; j_gene: TRBJ1-3; v_gene: TRBV4-1; d_gene: .; CDR3aa: CASSQVQAGNTIYF; CDR3nt: TGCGCCAGCAGCCAAGTTCAGGCCGGAAACACCATATATTTT
abundance: .; j_gene: TRBJ2-1; v_gene: TRBV18; d_gene: TRBD1; CDR3aa: CASSPPDRDNEQFF; CDR3nt: TGTGCCAGCTCACCACCGGACAGGGACAATGAGCAGTTCTTC
abundance: .; j_gene: TRBJ1-5; v_gene: TRBV29-1; d_gene: .; CDR3aa: CSVETDSNQPQHF; CDR3nt: TGCAGCGTTGAGACAGATAGCAATCAGCCCCAGCATTTT
abundance: .; j_gene: TRBJ1-5; v_gene: TRBV6-1; d_gene: .; CDR3aa: CASSGNQPQHF; CDR3nt: TGTGCCAGCTCTGGGAATCAGCCCCAGCATTTT
abundance: .; j_gene: TRBJ2-2; v_gene: TRBV7-8; d_gene: .; CDR3aa: CASSLENWVGGELFF; CDR3nt: TGTGCCAGCAGCTTAGAGAACTGGGTAGGCGGGGAGCTGTTTTTT
abundance: .; j_gene: TRBJ1-2; v_gene: TRBV9; d_gene: .; CDR3aa: CASSVYAGGGNYGYTF; CDR3nt: TGTGCCAGCAGCGTATACGCTGGTGGGGGAAACTATGGCTACACCTTC
abundance: .; j_gene: TRBJ2-7; v_gene: TRBV27; d_gene: .; CDR3aa: CATVSSYEQYF; CDR3nt: TGTGCCACCGTGAGCTCCTACGAGCAGTACTTC
abundance: .; j_gene: TRBJ1-2; v_gene: TRBV5-1; d_gene: .; CDR3aa: CASSLARNNYGYTF; CDR3nt: TGCGCCAGCAGCTTGGCCCGCAATAACTATGGCTACACCTTC
abundance: .; j_gene: TRBJ1-1; v_gene: TRBV4-1; d_gene: .; CDR3aa: CASSKLGGTEAFF; CDR3nt: TGCGCCAGCAGCAAGCTGGGGGGGACTGAAGCTTTCTTT
abundance: .; j_gene: TRBJ2-7; v_gene: TRBV6-6; d_gene: .; CDR3aa: CASSYVRFSEQYF; CDR3nt: TGTGCCAGCAGTTACGTTAGATTTAGCGAGCAGTACTTC
abundance: .; j_gene: TRBJ2-5; v_gene: TRBV7-6; d_gene: .; CDR3aa: CASGGERVETQYF; CDR3nt: TGTGCTTCCGGAGGGGAGAGGGTCGAGACCCAGTACTTC
abundance: .; j_gene: TRBJ2-1; v_gene: TRBV29-1; d_gene: .; CDR3aa: CSVEIGLANEQFF; CDR3nt: TGCAGCGTTGAAATTGGACTGGCGAATGAGCAGTTCTTC
abundance: .; j_gene: TRBJ2-7; v_gene: TRBV6-1; d_gene: TRBD2; CDR3aa: CASSGMISGRASYEQYF; CDR3nt: TGTGCCAGCAGTGGGATGATTAGCGGGAGGGCCAGCTACGAGCAGTACTTC
abundance: .; j_gene: TRBJ1-2; v_gene: TRBV4-1; d_gene: TRBD1; CDR3aa: CASSQKIDRDDGYTF; CDR3nt: TGCGCCAGCAGCCAAAAAATAGACAGGGATGACGGCTACACCTTC
abundance: .; j_gene: TRBJ2-7; v_gene: TRBV19; d_gene: .; CDR3aa: CATNSPGTNNYEQYF; CDR3nt: TGTGCCACCAACAGCCCCGGGACAAACAATTACGAGCAGTACTTC
abundance: .; j_gene: TRBJ2-7; v_gene: TRBV28; d_gene: .; CDR3aa: CASSPWGAGEQYF; CDR3nt: TGTGCCAGCAGTCCCTGGGGGGCGGGCGAGCAGTACTTC
abundance: .; j_gene: TRBJ2-3; v_gene: TRBV27; d_gene: .; CDR3aa: CASSLRTALGPSTDTQYF; CDR3nt: TGTGCCAGCAGTTTACGGACAGCCCTGGGACCTAGCACAGATACGCAGTATTTT
abundance: .; j_gene: TRBJ1-4; v_gene: TRBV2; d_gene: .; CDR3aa: CASSEKPWTATNEKLFF; CDR3nt: TGTGCCAGCAGTGAAAAACCCTGGACAGCAACTAATGAAAAACTGTTTTTT
abundance: .; j_gene: TRBJ2-2; v_gene: TRBV9; d_gene: .; CDR3aa: CASSVEGIGELFF; CDR3nt: TGTGCCAGCAGCGTAGAGGGAATCGGGGAGCTGTTTTTT